The 24 T cell receptor beta chains reported below all come from one sample, sequenced in a study of blood T cell repertoires in COVID-19. Libraries were prepared by immunoSEQ multiplex PCR; TCRdb keeps only in-frame clonotypes and omits some of them. The table has 130,000 to 150,000 clones, 85% seen once. The sequenced sample was peripheral blood. These TCRs come from a human donor with acute or convalescent COVID-19. The donor label of this sample is uncertain.

Remarks on this clone: Other DNA sequences from this sample encode an identical CDR3 as well. The CDR3 DNA reads as TGTGCCAGCAGTCTACGGACAGGCCTGAACACTGAAGCTTTCTTT. This translates into CASSLRTGLNTEAFF. The V gene is TRBV27, the J gene TRBJ1-1; 7 nucleotides line up with TRBD1. The germline CDR1 and CDR2 sequences are MNHEY and SMNVEV (reference sequence). The CDR3 is 15 amino acids. J lost 0 bases, V lost 5 bases, and 6 bases had no gene match.

V and J are TRBV7-2 and TRBJ1-2; 9 bases map to TRBD1. This CDR3 has 14 residues. Losses at the gene ends were 5 bases for V and 2 bases for J; bases not matched to a gene: 3. In germline, CDR1 is SGHTA, CDR2 FQGNSA. CDR3 bases: TGTGCCAGCAGCCTAGGACAGGGGAACTATGGCTACACCTTC. Its protein is CASSLGQGNYGYTF.

J is TRBJ2-1 and V is TRBV5-1; D ambiguous. Trimming left V 3 bases short and J 6 bases short, with 10 bases between. There are 13 residues in the CDR3. Germline CDR1 reads SGHRS; CDR2 reads YFSETQ. The CDR3 sequence is CASSYGGANEQFF. CDR3 DNA sequence: TGCGCCAGCAGCTACGGTGGAGCCAATGAGCAGTTCTTC.

This chain links TRBV5-1 with TRBJ2-3; TRBD2 aligns across 8 bases. Trimming removed 1 base from V and 3 bases from J; junction bases left unmatched: 4. The CDR3 runs to 15 residues. Germline V CDR1 and CDR2: SGHRS, YFSETQ. This CDR3 reads CASSLSGGTTDTQYF. In nucleotides, the CDR3 is TGCGCCAGCAGCTTGAGCGGGGGAACAACAGATACGCAGTATTTT.

CDR3: CAIGQSYNEQFF. The CDR3 DNA sequence: TGTGCCATCGGACAGTCCTACAATGAGCAGTTCTTC. The chain employs TRBV3-1 (or the pseudogene TRBV3-2) and TRBJ2-1, with a possible D match to TRBD1 (6 bases). The CDR3 totals 12 residues. The germline gives CDR1 LGHDT, CDR2 YNNKEL (reference sequence). V was pared by 10 bases and J by 1 base, with 8 bases between.

The J gene is TRBJ2-3, the V gene TRBV6-2 or TRBV6-3; the match to TRBD2 covers 7 bases. Germline lookup yields CDR1 MNHEY and CDR2 SVGEGT. The CDR3 has 15 residues. V lost 5 bases and J lost 2; bases outside the gene matches: 7. In DNA, the CDR3 is TGTGCCAGCAGTAGGAGCGGGGACGTCACAGATACGCAGTATTTT. Translation: CASSRSGDVTDTQYF.

This clone appeared a few times. This rearrangement joins TRBV7-9 to TRBJ2-5, with 12 bases aligning to TRBD2. CDR3 length equals 16 residues. Germline assignment: CDR1 SEHNR and CDR2 FQNEAQ (reference sequence). After removal of 5 bases from V and 4 bases from J, the junction contained 8 bases not matched to a gene. The CDR3 protein is CASSPPGLAGGETQYF. The CDR3 bases are TGTGCCAGCAGCCCACCGGGACTAGCGGGTGGAGAGACCCAGTACTTC.

The V gene is TRBV5-1, the J gene TRBJ2-1; no definite D call. This CDR3 comprises 13 residues. V lost 2 bases and J lost 5, with 8 bases in between. Germline V CDR1 and CDR2: SGHRS, YFSETQ. The CDR3 loop is CASSFYLDNEQFF. The CDR3 DNA is TGCGCCAGCAGCTTTTATCTAGACAATGAGCAGTTCTTC.

This rearrangement joins TRBV7-2 to TRBJ2-7, with 9 bases aligning to TRBD2. The CDR3 runs 15 residues. Germline lookup yields CDR1 SGHTA and CDR2 FQGNSA. J gave up 6 bases and V 5 bases, and 11 bases lay outside the gene matches. This CDR3 is CASSHGLAGVAEQYV. The CDR3 bases are TGTGCCAGCAGCCACGGTTTAGCGGGAGTTGCCGAGCAGTACGTC.

This chain joins TRBV2 and TRBJ1-5; D perhaps matches TRBD1 (6 bases). This CDR3 spans 15 amino acids. The germline CDR1 and CDR2 sequences are SNHLY and FYNNEI. V gave up 5 bases and J gave up 4 bases, with 15 bases separating them. DNA of the CDR3: TGTGCCAGCAGTTGGTTTGGGAGGGGGAATCAGCCCCAGCATTTT. Encoded protein: CASSWFGRGNQPQHF.

This chain uses TRBV5-1 with TRBJ2-6, with 9 bases lining up with TRBD2. The CDR3 is 18 residues long. Germline CDR1 and CDR2: SGHRS and YFSETQ. The trim removed 4 bases at V and 0 bases at J, leaving 8 bases unmatched. Here the CDR3 DNA reads TGCGCCAGCAGCCCGCCGCGGGGGGGGTCCTCTGGGGCCAACGTCCTGACTTTC. It specifies CASSPPRGGSSGANVLTF.

The chain uses TRBV27 and TRBJ1-1, with D tentatively TRBD1 (6 bases). CDR1 is MNHEY and CDR2 is SMNVEV in the germline V gene (reference sequence). The CDR3 has 14 residues. V lost 7 bases and J 1 base, leaving 13 bases between the germline ends. This chain's CDR3 is CASKVGGPNTEAFF. CDR3 sequence (DNA): TGTGCCAGCAAGGTGGGGGGGCCGAACACTGAAGCTTTCTTT.

CDR3 coding DNA: TGTGCCAGCAGTACCAGCGGGTACGAGCAGTACGTC. Protein product: CASSTSGYEQYV. The J gene is TRBJ2-7, the V gene TRBV6-2 or TRBV6-3, with a possible D match to TRBD2 (6 bases). Germline CDR1 reads MNHEY; CDR2 reads SVGEGT. The length of the CDR3 is 12 residues. V was trimmed by 5 bases and J by 4 bases, leaving 9 bases between them.

The chain combines TRBV19 with TRBJ1-5, with 9 positions matching TRBD1. This CDR3 is 15 amino acids long. CDR1 LNHDA and CDR2 SQIVND come from the germline V gene (reference sequence). Trimming took 3 bases from V and 2 from J; bases not matched to a gene: 2. This CDR3 reads CASSIRTGGNQPQHF. CDR3 coding DNA: TGTGCCAGTAGTATCCGGACAGGGGGCAATCAGCCCCAGCATTTT. The entire variable domain, with the rest obtained from reference TRBV19 and TRBJ1-5, is as follows: DGGITQSPKYLFRKEGQNVTLSCEQNLNHDAMYWYRQDPGQGLRLIYYSQIVNDFQKGDIAEGYSVSREKKESFPLTVTSAQKNPTAFYLCASSIRTGGNQPQHFGDGTRLSIL.

This chain links TRBV5-1 with TRBJ2-5, with D perhaps matching TRBD2 (6 bases). Germline V CDR1 and CDR2: SGHRS, YFSETQ. The CDR3 contains 15 residues. Trimming removed 1 base from V and 1 base from J, with 11 bases in between. The CDR3 reads CASSLYVGGQETQYF. DNA for the CDR3: TGCGCCAGCAGCTTGTATGTCGGGGGCCAAGAGACCCAGTACTTC.

The V and J genes are TRBV4-2 and TRBJ2-1, with 7 bases that match TRBD2. V shed 4 bases, J shed 8 bases, and the junction held 11 bases outside the gene matches. In germline, CDR1 is LGHNA, CDR2 YNFKEQ. This CDR3 comprises 15 residues. The CDR3, as DNA: TGTGCCAGCAGCCTTGGGTTGCGGGAGAGGGATGAGCAGTTCTTC. Translation: CASSLGLRERDEQFF.

The chain recombines TRBV6-2 or TRBV6-3 with TRBJ2-3; no clear D. Germline assignment: CDR1 MNHEY and CDR2 SVGEGT. The CDR3 covers 16 residues. V lost 2 bases and J lost 0, with 12 bases in between. The CDR3 DNA reads TGTGCCAGCAGTTACAGCCACAGTGCTAGCACAGATACGCAGTATTTT. Its translation is CASSYSHSASTDTQYF.

The chain couples TRBV1 to TRBJ2-1; TRBD2 is the table's D call, not checked against the DNA. TRBV1 is marked as a pseudogene. This CDR3 has 14 amino acids. The CDR3 loop is CTSSSAGVHNEQFF. DNA for the CDR3: TGCACCAGCAGCTCAGCGGGGGTTCACAATGAGCAGTTCTTC.

This clone was found once. The chain combines TRBV5-1 with TRBJ1-4; D may be TRBD1 (6 bases). The germline V gene encodes CDR1 SGHRS and CDR2 YFSETQ. The CDR3 is 16 amino acids. Trimming shortened V by 0 bases and J by 7 bases, and 16 bases separated the two germline ends. The DNA of the CDR3 is TGCGCCAGCAGCTTGGCCGTTAAGGGGGAAGGTGAAAAACTGTTTTTT. It encodes CASSLAVKGEGEKLFF.

V is TRBV6-4 and J is TRBJ1-4; 7 positions agree with TRBD1. V was clipped by 4 bases and J by 0 bases; unmatched bases: 5. CDR1 is MRHNA, CDR2 SNTAGT, per germline. The CDR3 has 16 amino acids. CDR3 coding DNA: TGTGCCAGCAGTGTTGACAGGGTGGCAACTAATGAAAAACTGTTTTTT. Its protein is CASSVDRVATNEKLFF.

This clone came up once. The chain uses TRBV19 and TRBJ1-1, with D possibly being TRBD1 (5 bases). The germline CDR1 and CDR2 sequences are LNHDA and SQIVND (reference sequence). CDR3 size: 14 residues. Trimming left V 1 base short and J 3 bases short, with 9 bases between. CDR3 in DNA: TGTGCCAGTAGTATAGGGGGCGGACACACTGAAGCTTTCTTT. Protein: CASSIGGGHTEAFF.

V gene TRBV5-8 combines with J gene TRBJ1-1; possible D gene TRBD1, 5 bases. CDR1 is SGHTS, CDR2 YDEGEE, per germline. The V and J ends lost 7 bases and 1 base respectively, with 14 bases between them. The CDR3 extends over 14 amino acids. The CDR3 is CASLLGGTNTEAFF. DNA for the CDR3: TGTGCCAGCTTGCTTGGAGGGACGAACACTGAAGCTTTCTTT.

V and J are TRBV6-2 or TRBV6-3 and TRBJ1-5; a possible D gene is TRBD1 (5 bases). CDR1 MNHEY and CDR2 SVGEGT come from the germline V gene. The CDR3 extends over 17 amino acids. V shed 6 bases and J shed 6 bases, with 24 bases lying between them. The CDR3 sequence: CASSSPPGSTSGQPQHF. The CDR3 nucleotides are TGTGCCAGCAGCTCTCCACCAGGGTCCACATCTGGTCAGCCCCAGCATTTT.

The chain employs TRBV9 and TRBJ2-2; D remains unclear. Trimming stripped 0 bases from V and 7 bases from J, with 10 bases between. Germline lookup yields CDR1 SGDLS and CDR2 YYNGEE. This CDR3 comprises 14 residues. The CDR3 DNA reads as TGTGCCAGCAGCGTAGGTGGCTGGAGCGGGGAGCTGTTTTTT. As protein: CASSVGGWSGELFF.